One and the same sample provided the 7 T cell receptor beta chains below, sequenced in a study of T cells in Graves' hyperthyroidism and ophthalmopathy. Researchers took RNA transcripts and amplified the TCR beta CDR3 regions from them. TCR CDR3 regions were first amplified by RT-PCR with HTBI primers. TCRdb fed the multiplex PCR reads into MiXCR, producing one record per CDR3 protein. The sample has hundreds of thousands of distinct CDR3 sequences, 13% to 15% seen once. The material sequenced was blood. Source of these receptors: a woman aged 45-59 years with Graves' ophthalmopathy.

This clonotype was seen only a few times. CDR3 sequence (DNA): TGTGCCACCAGCAGCCGCGGGTTTTCCTACGAGCAGTACTTC. Translated, it gives CATSSRGFSYEQYF. This sequence joins TRBV15 and TRBJ2-7, with D tentatively TRBD2 (5 bases). Germline CDR1 reads LNHNV; CDR2 reads YYDKDF (reference sequence). The CDR3 totals 14 residues. Trimming removed 3 bases from V and 1 base from J, with 10 bases in between.

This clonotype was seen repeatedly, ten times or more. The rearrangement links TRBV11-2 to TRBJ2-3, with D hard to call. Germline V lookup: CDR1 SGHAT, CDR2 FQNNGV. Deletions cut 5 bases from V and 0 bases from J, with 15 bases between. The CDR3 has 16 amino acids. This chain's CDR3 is CASSPRLGVSTDTQYF. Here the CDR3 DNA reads TGTGCCAGCAGCCCCCGACTTGGCGTTAGCACAGATACGCAGTATTTT.

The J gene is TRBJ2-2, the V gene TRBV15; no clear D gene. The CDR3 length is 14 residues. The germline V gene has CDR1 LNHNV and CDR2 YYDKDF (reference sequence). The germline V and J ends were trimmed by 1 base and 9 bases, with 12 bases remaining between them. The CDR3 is CATSRVFEPRELFF. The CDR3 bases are TGTGCCACCAGCAGAGTCTTCGAGCCCCGGGAGCTGTTTTTT.

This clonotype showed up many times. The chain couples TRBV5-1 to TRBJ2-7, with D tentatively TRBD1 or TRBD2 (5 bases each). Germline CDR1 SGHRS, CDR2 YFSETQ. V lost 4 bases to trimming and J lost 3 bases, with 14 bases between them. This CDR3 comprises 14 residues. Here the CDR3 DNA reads TGCGCCAGCAGCGGAAGGGACGTGAACTACGAGCAGTACTTC. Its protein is CASSGRDVNYEQYF.

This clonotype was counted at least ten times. The CDR3 is CASSTQVLETQYF. CDR3 sequence (DNA): TGTGCCAGCAGCACACAGGTTTTGGAGACCCAGTACTTC. The chain couples TRBV11-3 to TRBJ2-5, with D tentatively TRBD1 (5 bases). Deletions cut 5 bases from V and 5 bases from J, with 12 bases between. Germline V gene lookup returns CDR1 SGHNT and CDR2 YENEEA. CDR3 length: 13 amino acids.

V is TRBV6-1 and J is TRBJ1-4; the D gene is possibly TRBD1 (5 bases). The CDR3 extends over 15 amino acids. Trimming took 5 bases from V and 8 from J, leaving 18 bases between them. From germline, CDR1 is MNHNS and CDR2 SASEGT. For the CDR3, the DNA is TGTGCCAGCAGTCGCGGACTCACGCGGGGGGAAAAACTGTTTTTT. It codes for CASSRGLTRGEKLFF.

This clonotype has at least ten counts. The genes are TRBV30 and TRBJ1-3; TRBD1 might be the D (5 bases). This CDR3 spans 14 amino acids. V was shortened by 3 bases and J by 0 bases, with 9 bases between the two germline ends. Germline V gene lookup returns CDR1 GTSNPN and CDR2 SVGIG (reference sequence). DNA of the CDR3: TGTGCCTGGAGCGCAGGGACCTCTGGAAACACCATATATTTT. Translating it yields CAWSAGTSGNTIYF.